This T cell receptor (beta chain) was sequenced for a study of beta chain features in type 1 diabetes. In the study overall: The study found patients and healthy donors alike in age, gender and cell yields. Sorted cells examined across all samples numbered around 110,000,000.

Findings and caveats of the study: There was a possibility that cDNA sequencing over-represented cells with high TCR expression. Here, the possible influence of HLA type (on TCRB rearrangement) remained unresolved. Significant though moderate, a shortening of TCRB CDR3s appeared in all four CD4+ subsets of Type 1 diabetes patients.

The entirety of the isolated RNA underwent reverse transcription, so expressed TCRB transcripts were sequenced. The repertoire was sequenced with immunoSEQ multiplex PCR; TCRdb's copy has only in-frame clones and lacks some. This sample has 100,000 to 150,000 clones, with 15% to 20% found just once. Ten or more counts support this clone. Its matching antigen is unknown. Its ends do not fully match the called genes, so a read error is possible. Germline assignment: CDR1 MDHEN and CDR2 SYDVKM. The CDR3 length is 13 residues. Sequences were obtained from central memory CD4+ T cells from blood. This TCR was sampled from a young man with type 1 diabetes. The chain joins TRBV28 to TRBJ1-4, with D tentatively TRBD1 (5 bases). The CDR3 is CASQGTTIEKLFF. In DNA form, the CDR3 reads TGTGCCAGCCAGGGTACTACTATTGAAAAACTGTTTTTT.